Listed below are T cell receptor beta chains from one sample, sequenced in a study of T cell repertoires in cytomegalovirus infection. Each CDR3 protein gets one entry after TCRdb re-called the reads with MiXCR. The profile shows hundreds of thousands of distinct CDR3 sequences, around 30% of them singletons. These receptors are not linked to any known antigen. The sequencing here drew on cultured CD8+ T cells from PBMCs, taken from culture after CMV antigen stimulation. The receptors here all came from a human donor in good health (CMV status not recorded). Some clones in this sample may be carry-over from other donors' samples. Each CDR3 is given with its conserved first and last residue. Fields, in order: clone size, V gene, J gene, D gene, CDR3 DNA, CDR3 protein. D genes are given only for firm matches. The size of a clone is reported for some rows only, either as once, few or many, or as a class for expanded clones.

-	TRBV29-1	TRBJ1-2	-	TGCAGCGTTGAACCAGGGACCTATGGCTACACCTTC	CSVEPGTYGYTF
-	TRBV7-9	TRBJ2-1	-	TGTGCCAGCAGCACCATGAGATCACACCACTACAATGAGCAGTTCTTC	CASSTMRSHHYNEQFF
many	TRBV5-6	TRBJ2-6	TRBD1	TGTGCCAGCAGTAGGCAGGGGGCTGGGGCCAACGTCCTGACTTTC	CASSRQGAGANVLTF
many	TRBV7-2	TRBJ1-4	-	TGTGCCAGCAGCCCGGACAGTCTAGAGAATGAACAACTGTTTTTT	CASSPDSLENEQLFF
-	TRBV12-3/TRBV12-4	TRBJ2-7	TRBD2	TGTGCCAGCAGCGCCTCACTAGCGGGGGCGGGCGAGCAGTACTTC	CASSASLAGAGEQYF
-	TRBV6-1	TRBJ2-5	TRBD2	TGTGCCAGCAGTGCCAAGCGGGGGGGCCAAGAGACCCAGTACTTC	CASSAKRGGQETQYF
-	TRBV4-1	TRBJ2-1	-	TGCGCCAGCAGCCAAGTAGACAGCCAGTACAATGAGCAGTTCTTC	CASSQVDSQYNEQFF
-	TRBV4-1	TRBJ2-5	-	TGCGCCAGCAGCCAAGGAGCAGGGGACGAAGAGACCCAGTACTTC	CASSQGAGDEETQYF
-	TRBV5-6	TRBJ1-6	-	TGTGCCAGCAGCGCCGGGCCGGGAGTTAATTCACCCCTCCACTTT	CASSAGPGVNSPLHF
many	TRBV7-8	TRBJ2-3	-	TGTGCCAGCAGCGTCGAGATCTCATGGGATACGCAGTATTTT	CASSVEISWDTQYF
many	TRBV4-3	TRBJ2-3	TRBD2	TGCGCCAGCAGCCCTTTAGCGGGGGGGGGCACAGATACGCAGTATTTT	CASSPLAGGGTDTQYF